The 3 T cell receptor beta chains reported below all come from one sample, sequenced in a study of blood T cell repertoires in COVID-19. The data were produced by immunoSEQ multiplex PCR, yet TCRdb's version contains in-frame clones alone and is incomplete. The sample holds 84,000 or so clones, about four fifths seen once. Sequencing used peripheral blood. Receptors were obtained from a woman aged 40 to 50 with active or convalescent COVID-19.

The chain is built from TRBV6-5 and TRBJ2-3; 7 bases are a match to TRBD1. The CDR3 is 15 amino acids. CDR1 and CDR2 from the germline V gene are MNHEY and SVGAGI. V was pared by 6 bases and J by 0 bases, with 6 bases of the junction left unmatched. The CDR3 bases are TGTGCCAGCAGGGGACAGATCCTTAGCACAGATACGCAGTATTTT. Residues: CASRGQILSTDTQYF.

The chain employs TRBV18 and TRBJ2-2; TRBD2 matches at 8 bases. Germline V gene lookup returns CDR1 KGHSH and CDR2 LQKENI. Trimming cost V 0 bases and J 4 bases; bases outside gene matches: 4. The CDR3 runs to 16 residues. The CDR3 region has the DNA TGTGCCAGCTCACCACCCGGGGGGGCCTTCACCGGGGAGCTGTTTTTT. Translating gives CASSPPGGAFTGELFF.

The V call is TRBV2, the J call TRBJ1-3; D ambiguous. V was trimmed by 3 bases and J by 0 bases, leaving 9 bases between them. The CDR3 has 15 amino acids. Germline CDR1 reads SNHLY; CDR2 reads FYNNEI. The CDR3 reads CASSEDSRSGNTIYF. The CDR3, as DNA: TGTGCCAGCAGTGAGGACTCCCGCTCTGGAAACACCATATATTTT.